Listed here is a single TCR beta chain. This clonotype has ten or more counts. Its antigen specificity is not known. Per-base quality was not reported, and no clone a single base away is much larger than it. These data come from a study of molecular identifiers for immune sequencing clone quantification listed by TCRdb under 2018. Background on the whole study: In a replicate experiment, RNA from about 19,000 or 110,000 naive CD8 T cells was split into five aliquots, four of which were sequenced. This methods study benchmarked molecular-identifier clustering-based TCR repertoire sequencing (MIDCIRS) and TCR RNA copy counting, using CD8 T cells to do so.

Naive CD8 T cells, defined as CD8+CD4-CCR7+CD45RA+, were FACS-sorted into RLT Plus buffer on a BD FACSAria II. For a sensitivity comparison, a portion of naive CD8 T cell RNA was divided equally between MIDCIRS and a Smart-seq2-style 5'RACE protocol. CD8 T cells were enriched using RosetteSep CD8+ T Cell Enrichment Cocktail and Ficoll-Paque, and the enriched cells then underwent ACK red cell lysis. The full study reports these points: Highly expanded clone sizes could be underestimated because identical TCR molecules may share a barcode. A single cell's worth of spiked-in Jurkat TCR RNA was reported detectable even among 750,000 to 1,000,000 naive CD8 T cells. When barcode sub-clustering was not used, chimeric consensus sequences inflated TCR diversity, with chimeras reaching as high as 47%. Clones above 20 RNA copies held over 99% of molecules in CMV-specific effector cells but under 1% in naive cells. Modeling gave about 3.2 recovered TCR RNA copies per cell versus 8 to 10 by digital PCR, implying approximately 30% capture efficiency.

The library was built by means of PCR. Data came from an Illumina MiSeq. The Qiagen AllPrep DNA/RNA kit was used to purify total RNA. Reads from multiple sequencing runs of the same library were pooled before analysis. Turning to the authors' computational methods: Reads were retained only if the reads had an exact TCR constant sequence, and the retained reads were trimmed to 150 nt and grouped according to their 12-nt molecular barcodes. Reads within each barcode group were sub-clustered using a 15% Levenshtein threshold, and quality-weighted consensus sequences were constructed for each RNA molecule. Non-functional sequences were discarded, and so were lower-count sequences lying one edit away from another sequence. Based on fitting two negative binomial distributions, any barcode sub-cluster with under 20% of the maximum read count was discarded. TCRdb applied fastp at Q25 and MiXCR to the public reads, then kept only in-frame beta chains. Identical CDR3 protein sequences are pooled into one entry, listed with their most common genes and DNA. The authors' filters were not applied to this entry. The sample contains about 39,000 distinct CDR3 sequences, 15% to 20% of them found a single time. The ten largest clones represent about 7.4% of the sample.

Sequenced material: naive CD8+ T cells from blood, with Jurkat cell RNA spiked in. The intended sense of this specimen's cell subset or site label: FACS-sorted CD8+CD4-CCR7+CD45RA+ naive T cells. The origin of this receptor is a human donor in good health. Some libraries in this study had Jurkat cell RNA spiked in.

For the CDR3, the sequence is CASSQEDRDNEKLFF. In nucleotide form, the sequence is TGTGCCAGCAGCCAAGAGGACAGGGATAATGAAAAACTGTTTTTT. The chain employs TRBV4-2 and TRBJ1-4; 8 bases in the junction line up with TRBD1. The cysteine opens and the phenylalanine closes a CDR3 of 15 amino acids. The entry retains the CDR3 DNA only, 45 bases that are in frame from base 1. Compared with germline, V lacks 0 bases and J lacks 4 bases; bases without a gene match: 1. From a lookup of the germline V gene, CDR1 and CDR2 are LGHNA and YNFKEQ.